This TCR beta chain appears in the sequencing data of a study of blood T cell repertoires in COVID-19. Turning to the study itself: Donors in the United States, Italy and Spain gave samples during acute or convalescent COVID-19.

Profiling relied on immunoSEQ multiplex PCR, and the TCRdb table lists in-frame clones only, not all of them. The data contain 150,000 or so clones, about four fifths of them singletons. The specimen sequenced was peripheral blood. The sequence was collected from a human donor with acute or convalescent COVID-19. The donor label of this sample is uncertain.

CDR3 region: CASIPPGLARNEQFF. CDR3 coding DNA: TGTGCCAGCATCCCGCCGGGACTAGCCCGCAATGAGCAGTTCTTC. The rearrangement uses TRBV7-2 and TRBJ2-1; 9 bases map to TRBD2. The germline V gene has CDR1 SGHTA and CDR2 FQGNSA. V trimming: 7 bases; J trimming: 6 bases; junction bases outside the gene matches: 10. The CDR3 covers 15 residues.